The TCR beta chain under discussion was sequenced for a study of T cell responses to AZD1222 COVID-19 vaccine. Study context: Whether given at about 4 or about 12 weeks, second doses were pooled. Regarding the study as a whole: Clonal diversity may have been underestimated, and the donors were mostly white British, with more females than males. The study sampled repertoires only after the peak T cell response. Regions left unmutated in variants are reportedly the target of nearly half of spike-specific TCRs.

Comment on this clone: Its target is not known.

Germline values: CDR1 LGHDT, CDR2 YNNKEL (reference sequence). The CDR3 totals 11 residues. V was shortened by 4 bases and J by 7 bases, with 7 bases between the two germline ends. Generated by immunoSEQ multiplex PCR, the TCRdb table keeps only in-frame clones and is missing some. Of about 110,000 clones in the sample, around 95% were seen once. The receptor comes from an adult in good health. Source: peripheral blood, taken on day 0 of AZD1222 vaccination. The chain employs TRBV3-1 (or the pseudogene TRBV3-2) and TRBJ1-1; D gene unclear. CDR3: CASSRGFEAFF. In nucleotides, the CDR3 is TGTGCCAGCAGCCGAGGCTTTGAAGCTTTCTTT.